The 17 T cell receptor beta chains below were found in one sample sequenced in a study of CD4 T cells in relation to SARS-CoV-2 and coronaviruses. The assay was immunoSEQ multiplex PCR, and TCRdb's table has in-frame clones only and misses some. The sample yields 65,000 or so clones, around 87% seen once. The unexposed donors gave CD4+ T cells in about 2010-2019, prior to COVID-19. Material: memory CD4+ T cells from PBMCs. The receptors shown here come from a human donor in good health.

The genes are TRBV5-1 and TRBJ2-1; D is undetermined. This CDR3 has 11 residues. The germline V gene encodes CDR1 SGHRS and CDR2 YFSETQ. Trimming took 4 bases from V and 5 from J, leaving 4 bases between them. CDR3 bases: TGCGCCAGCAGCGAGAACAATGAGCAGTTCTTC. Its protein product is CASSENNEQFF.

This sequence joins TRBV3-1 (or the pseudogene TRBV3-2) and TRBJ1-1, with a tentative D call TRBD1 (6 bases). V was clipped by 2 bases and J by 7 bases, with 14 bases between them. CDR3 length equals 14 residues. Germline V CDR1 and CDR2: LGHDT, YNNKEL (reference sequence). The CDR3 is CASSQLDRPHEAFF. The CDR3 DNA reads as TGTGCCAGCAGCCAACTAGACAGGCCCCATGAAGCTTTCTTT.

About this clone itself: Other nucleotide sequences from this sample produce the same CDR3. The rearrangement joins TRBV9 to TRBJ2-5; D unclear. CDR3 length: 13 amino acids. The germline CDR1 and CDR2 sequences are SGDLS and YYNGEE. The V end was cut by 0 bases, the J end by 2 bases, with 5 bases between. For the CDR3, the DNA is TGTGCCAGCAGCGTAGGATTTCAAGAGACCCAGTACTTC. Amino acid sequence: CASSVGFQETQYF.

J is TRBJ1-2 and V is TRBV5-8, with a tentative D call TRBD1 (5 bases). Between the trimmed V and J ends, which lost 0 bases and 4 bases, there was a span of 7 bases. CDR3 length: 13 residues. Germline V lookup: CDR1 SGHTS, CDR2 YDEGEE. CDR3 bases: TGTGCCAGCAGCTTGGACAGGCTCTATGGCTACACCTTC. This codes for CASSLDRLYGYTF.

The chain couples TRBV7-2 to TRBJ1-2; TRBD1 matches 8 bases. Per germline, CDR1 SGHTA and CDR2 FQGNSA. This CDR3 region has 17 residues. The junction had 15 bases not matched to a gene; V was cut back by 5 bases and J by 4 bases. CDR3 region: CASSPTRGQGTSYGYTF. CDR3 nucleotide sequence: TGTGCCAGCAGCCCAACCAGGGGGCAGGGGACCTCCTATGGCTACACCTTC. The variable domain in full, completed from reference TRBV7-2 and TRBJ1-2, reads GAGVSQSPSNKVTEKGKDVELRCDPISGHTALYWYRQSLGQGLEFLIYFQGNSAPDKSGLPSDRFSAERTGGSVSTLTIQRTQQEDSAVYLCASSPTRGQGTSYGYTFGSGTRLTVV.

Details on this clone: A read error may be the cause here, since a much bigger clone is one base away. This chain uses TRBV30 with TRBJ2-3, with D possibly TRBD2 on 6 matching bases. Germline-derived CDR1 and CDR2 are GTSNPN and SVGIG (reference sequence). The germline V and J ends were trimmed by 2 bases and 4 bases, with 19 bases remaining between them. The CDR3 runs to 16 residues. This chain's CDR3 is CAWSHEAGRRADTQYF. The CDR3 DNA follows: TGTGCCTGGAGTCACGAGGCAGGGCGGAGGGCAGATACGCAGTATTTT.

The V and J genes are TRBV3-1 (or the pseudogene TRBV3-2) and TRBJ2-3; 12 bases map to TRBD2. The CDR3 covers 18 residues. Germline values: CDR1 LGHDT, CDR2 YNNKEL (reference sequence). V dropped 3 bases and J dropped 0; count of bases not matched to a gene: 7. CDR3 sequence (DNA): TGTGCCAGCAGCCAGCAGACTAGCGGGGGAGCTAGCACAGATACGCAGTATTTT. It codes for CASSQQTSGGASTDTQYF.

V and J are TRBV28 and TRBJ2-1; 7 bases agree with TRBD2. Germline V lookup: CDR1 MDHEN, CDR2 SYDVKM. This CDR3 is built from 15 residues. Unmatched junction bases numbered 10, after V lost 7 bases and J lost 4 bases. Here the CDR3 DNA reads TGTGCCAGCAATTCGGGGGGTGAGGGTTACAATGAGCAGTTCTTC. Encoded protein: CASNSGGEGYNEQFF.

CDR3: CAIGGTGGFGYEQYF. CDR3 nucleotides: TGTGCCATCGGGGGGACAGGGGGCTTCGGGTACGAGCAGTACTTC. The genes are TRBV10-3 and TRBJ2-7; TRBD1 matches 12 bases. The CDR3 spans 15 residues. J lost 4 bases, V lost 8 bases, and 9 bases had no gene match. Germline-derived CDR1 and CDR2 are ENHRY and SYGVKD.

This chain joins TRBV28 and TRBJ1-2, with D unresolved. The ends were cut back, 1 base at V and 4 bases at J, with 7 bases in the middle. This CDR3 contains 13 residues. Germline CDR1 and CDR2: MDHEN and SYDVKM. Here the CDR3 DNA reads TGTGCCAGCAGTTTATCAGCGGCCTATGGCTACACCTTC. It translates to CASSLSAAYGYTF.

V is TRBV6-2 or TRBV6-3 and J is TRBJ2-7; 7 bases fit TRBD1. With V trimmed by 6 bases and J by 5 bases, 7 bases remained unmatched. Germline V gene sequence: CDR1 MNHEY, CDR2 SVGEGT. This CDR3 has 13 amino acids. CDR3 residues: CASSATGQHEQYF. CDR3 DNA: TGTGCCAGCAGCGCGACAGGGCAACACGAGCAGTACTTC.

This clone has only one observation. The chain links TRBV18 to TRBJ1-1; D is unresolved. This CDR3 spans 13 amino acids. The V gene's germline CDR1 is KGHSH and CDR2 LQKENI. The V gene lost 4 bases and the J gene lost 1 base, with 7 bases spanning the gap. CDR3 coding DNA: TGTGCCAGCTCACTCGTTCCGAACACTGAAGCTTTCTTT. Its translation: CASSLVPNTEAFF.

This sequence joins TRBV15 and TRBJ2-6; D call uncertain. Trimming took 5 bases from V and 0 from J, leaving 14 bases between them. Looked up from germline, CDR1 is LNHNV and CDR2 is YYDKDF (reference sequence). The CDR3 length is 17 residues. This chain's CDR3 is CATSPPGSLSGANVLTF. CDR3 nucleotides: TGTGCCACCAGCCCACCGGGCAGCCTCTCTGGGGCCAACGTCCTGACTTTC.

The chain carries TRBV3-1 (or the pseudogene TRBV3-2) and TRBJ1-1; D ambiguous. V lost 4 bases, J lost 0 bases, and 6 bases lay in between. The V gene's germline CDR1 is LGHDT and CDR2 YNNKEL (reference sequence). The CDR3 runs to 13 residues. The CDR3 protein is CASSRGVNTEAFF. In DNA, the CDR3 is TGTGCCAGCAGCCGTGGGGTGAACACTGAAGCTTTCTTT.

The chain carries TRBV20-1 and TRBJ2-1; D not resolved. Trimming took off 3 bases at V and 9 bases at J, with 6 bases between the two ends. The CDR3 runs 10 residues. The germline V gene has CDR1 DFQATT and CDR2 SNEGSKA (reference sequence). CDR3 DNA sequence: TGCAGTGCTAGCGTGGGTGAGCAGTTCTTC. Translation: CSASVGEQFF.

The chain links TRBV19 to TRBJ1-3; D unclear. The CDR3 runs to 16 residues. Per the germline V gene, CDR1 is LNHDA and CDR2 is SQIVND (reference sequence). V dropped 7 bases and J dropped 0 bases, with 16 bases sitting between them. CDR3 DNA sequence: TGTGCCAGTACCCGCGGGTCTTCAGGCTCTGGAAACACCATATATTTT. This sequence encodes CASTRGSSGSGNTIYF.

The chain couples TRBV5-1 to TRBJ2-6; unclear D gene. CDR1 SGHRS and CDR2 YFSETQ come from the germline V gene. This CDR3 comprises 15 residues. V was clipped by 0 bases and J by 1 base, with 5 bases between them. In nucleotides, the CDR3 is TGCGCCAGCAGCTTGGTGGTTTCTGGGGCCAACGTCCTGACTTTC. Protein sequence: CASSLVVSGANVLTF.